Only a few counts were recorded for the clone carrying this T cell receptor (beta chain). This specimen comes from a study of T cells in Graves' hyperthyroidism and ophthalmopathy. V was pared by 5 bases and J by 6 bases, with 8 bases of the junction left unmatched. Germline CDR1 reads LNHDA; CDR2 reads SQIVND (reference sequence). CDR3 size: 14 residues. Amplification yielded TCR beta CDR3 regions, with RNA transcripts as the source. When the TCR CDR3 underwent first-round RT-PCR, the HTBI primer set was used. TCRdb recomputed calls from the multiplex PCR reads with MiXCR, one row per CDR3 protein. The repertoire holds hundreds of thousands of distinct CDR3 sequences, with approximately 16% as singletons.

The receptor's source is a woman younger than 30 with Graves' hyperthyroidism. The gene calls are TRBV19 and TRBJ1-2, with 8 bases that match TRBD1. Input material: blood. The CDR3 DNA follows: TGTGCCAGTAGTTCAATCGGACAGGGCCATGGCTACACCTTC. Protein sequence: CASSSIGQGHGYTF.